This record concerns one T cell receptor beta chain sequence. This entry belongs to a study of blood T cell repertoires in COVID-19. Study background: Samples of COVID-19 (acute and convalescent) were obtained from the United States, Italy and Spain.

Generated by immunoSEQ multiplex PCR, the TCRdb table keeps only in-frame clones and is missing some. The table records about 170,000 clones, more than 85% of them present only once. The V end was cut by 4 bases, the J end by 5 bases, with 15 bases between. Germline-derived CDR1 and CDR2 are MNHEY and SMNVEV (reference sequence). The CDR3 consists of 15 residues. The chain employs TRBV27 and TRBJ1-5; the D gene is possibly TRBD1 (5 bases). This clonotype originated in an elderly woman with COVID-19, enrolled during active disease. Material for sequencing was peripheral blood. The CDR3 region has the DNA TGTGCCAGCAGTTATTCGGCGGGGACCTATCAGCCCCAGCATTTT. Translation: CASSYSAGTYQPQHF.